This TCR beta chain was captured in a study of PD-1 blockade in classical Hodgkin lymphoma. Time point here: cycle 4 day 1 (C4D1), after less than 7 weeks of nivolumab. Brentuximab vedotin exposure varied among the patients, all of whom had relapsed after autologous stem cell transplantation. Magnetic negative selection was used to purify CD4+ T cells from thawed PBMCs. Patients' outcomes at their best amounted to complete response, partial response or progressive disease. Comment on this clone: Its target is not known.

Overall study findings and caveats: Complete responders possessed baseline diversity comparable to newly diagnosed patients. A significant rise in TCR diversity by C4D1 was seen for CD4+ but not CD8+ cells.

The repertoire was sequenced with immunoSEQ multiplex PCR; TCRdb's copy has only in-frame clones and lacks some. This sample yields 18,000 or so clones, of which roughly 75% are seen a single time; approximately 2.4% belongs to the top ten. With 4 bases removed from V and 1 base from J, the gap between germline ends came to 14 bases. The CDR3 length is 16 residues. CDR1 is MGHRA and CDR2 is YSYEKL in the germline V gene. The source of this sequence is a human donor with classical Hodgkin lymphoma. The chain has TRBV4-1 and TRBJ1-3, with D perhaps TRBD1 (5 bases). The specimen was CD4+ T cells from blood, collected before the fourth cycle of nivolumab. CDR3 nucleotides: TGCGCCAGCAGCCGGGGCGGACGGGGGTCTGGAAACACCATATATTTT. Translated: CASSRGGRGSGNTIYF.